One sample yielded the 17 T cell receptor beta chains listed below, sequenced in a study of T cells after yellow fever vaccination. Each CDR3 protein is one row after TCRdb ran MiXCR on the 5' RACE reads. The repertoire includes about 350,000 distinct CDR3 sequences, under 15% of them detected once, and 2.5% to 4% sits in the top ten. Sequenced here: CD4+ T cells sorted from PBMCs, sampled 15 days after the yellow fever booster vaccination. The receptors derive from a man between 18 and 29 years old who received the YFV17D yellow fever vaccine.

Only a few counts were recorded for this clonotype. The rearrangement links TRBV5-5 to TRBJ2-1; 7 bases fit TRBD1. The CDR3 is 15 residues long. Germline lookup yields CDR1 SGHKS and CDR2 YYEKEE (reference sequence). V shed 4 bases, J shed 2 bases, and the junction held 6 bases outside the gene matches. The DNA of the CDR3 is TGTGCCAGCAGCCCACAGGGGCCAGCCTACAATGAGCAGTTCTTC. Amino acid sequence: CASSPQGPAYNEQFF.

The sample holds a few counts of this clonotype. V usage is TRBV3-1 and J usage is TRBJ2-3; D unresolved. V dropped 1 base and J dropped 2 bases, with 7 bases sitting between them. The germline V gene encodes CDR1 LGHDT and CDR2 YNNKEL (reference sequence). CDR3 length: 14 amino acids. DNA for the CDR3: TGTGCCAGCAGCCAAGTGGGTGACACAGATACGCAGTATTTT. It codes for CASSQVGDTDTQYF.

This chain joins TRBV2 and TRBJ1-2; D is unclear. This CDR3 contains 13 residues. CDR1 is SNHLY and CDR2 is FYNNEI in the germline V gene. The V gene lost 8 bases and the J gene lost 8 bases, with 18 bases spanning the gap. The DNA for the CDR3 is TGTGCCAGCCTGGGAGGCGGAGCGGTAGGCTACACCTTC. This encodes CASLGGGAVGYTF.

Here the CDR3 DNA reads TGTGCCAGCAGCTTTGGCAGGGGAAACACTGAAGCTTTCTTT. This sequence encodes CASSFGRGNTEAFF. The J gene is TRBJ1-1, the V gene TRBV7-2; D perhaps matches TRBD1 (6 bases). The CDR3 contains 14 residues. Between the trimmed V and J ends, which lost 3 bases and 2 bases, there was a span of 10 bases. Germline assignment: CDR1 SGHTA and CDR2 FQGNSA. The full variable domain, completed using reference TRBV7-2 and TRBJ1-1, is GAGVSQSPSNKVTEKGKDVELRCDPISGHTALYWYRQSLGQGLEFLIYFQGNSAPDKSGLPSDRFSAERTGGSVSTLTIQRTQQEDSAVYLCASSFGRGNTEAFFGQGTRLTVV.

This clonotype has a handful of counts. The rearrangement uses TRBV11-2 and TRBJ2-3; D is unresolved. There are 13 residues in the CDR3. The germline V and J ends were trimmed by 1 base and 6 bases, with 8 bases remaining between them. The V gene's germline CDR1 is SGHAT and CDR2 FQNNGV. The CDR3 region is CASSLGPPDTQYF. The CDR3 nucleotides are TGTGCCAGCAGCTTAGGGCCTCCCGATACGCAGTATTTT.

CDR3 DNA sequence: TGTGCCAGCAGCTTGAGGCGGGGCGGAGAGACCCAGTACTTC. Its translation is CASSLRRGGETQYF. The chain is built from TRBV5-6 and TRBJ2-5, with a weak D call TRBD2 (6 bases). This CDR3 has 14 residues. Looked up from germline, CDR1 is SGHDT and CDR2 is YYEEEE. Trimming took off 1 base at V and 4 bases at J, with 11 bases between the two ends.

This clonotype appeared many times. The gene calls are TRBV5-6 and TRBJ2-5; D is perhaps TRBD1 (5 bases). From germline, CDR1 is SGHDT and CDR2 YYEEEE. The V end was cut by 2 bases, the J end by 5 bases, with 10 bases between. The CDR3 sequence is 13 residues long. The CDR3 sequence is CASSFQGQETQYF. CDR3 DNA: TGTGCCAGCAGCTTCCAGGGCCAGGAGACCCAGTACTTC.

The genes are TRBV20-1 and TRBJ2-1; 11 bases are shared with TRBD2. CDR3 length: 13 amino acids. CDR1 and CDR2 from the germline V gene are DFQATT and SNEGSKA (reference sequence). Trimming removed 6 bases from V and 6 bases from J; junction bases left unmatched: 4. The CDR3 region has the DNA TGCAGTGCCGTAGCGGGGGGGCTCAATGAGCAGTTCTTC. Residues: CSAVAGGLNEQFF.

The chain links TRBV10-3 to TRBJ2-5; 9 bases fit TRBD2. CDR1 is ENHRY, CDR2 SYGVKD, per germline. This CDR3 is 17 amino acids long. After removal of 4 bases from V and 5 bases from J, the junction contained 14 bases not matched to a gene. This CDR3 reads CAISGRTSAKEEETQYF. As DNA, the CDR3 is TGTGCCATCAGTGGTCGGACTAGCGCCAAAGAGGAGGAGACCCAGTACTTC.

This clonotype turned up a few times. The chain combines TRBV4-1 with TRBJ1-6, with D uncertain. V was shortened by 4 bases and J by 7 bases, with 17 bases between the two germline ends. The germline gives CDR1 MGHRA, CDR2 YSYEKL. The CDR3 consists of 16 residues. The DNA of the CDR3 is TGCGCCAGCAGCCCCCTTGCTAGGCAGCTGAATTCACCCCTCCACTTT. Its protein is CASSPLARQLNSPLHF.

This chain links TRBV9 with TRBJ2-1, with D perhaps matching TRBD1 or TRBD2 (5 bases each). V gave up 3 bases and J gave up 9 bases, with 16 bases separating them. Germline V gene sequence: CDR1 SGDLS, CDR2 YYNGEE. CDR3 length equals 14 residues. DNA for the CDR3: TGTGCCAGCAGCGCATTCCGACGGGACGGTGAGCAGTTCTTC. Its protein is CASSAFRRDGEQFF.

This clonotype was counted only a few times. The chain carries TRBV18 and TRBJ1-2, with 9 bases identical to TRBD1. J gave up 7 bases and V 3 bases, and 12 bases lay outside the gene matches. This CDR3 has 16 amino acids. Germline V CDR1 and CDR2: KGHSH, LQKENI. The CDR3 bases are TGTGCCAGCTCACCTACAACATCTGGACAGGGGTCTGGCTACACCTTC. Encoded protein: CASSPTTSGQGSGYTF.

This clonotype came up a few times. The chain combines TRBV5-1 with TRBJ2-5; D unclear. Trimming took off 2 bases at V and 3 bases at J, with 11 bases between the two ends. The CDR3 is made up of 14 amino acids. Looked up from germline, CDR1 is SGHRS and CDR2 is YFSETQ. For the CDR3, the DNA is TGCGCCAGCAGCTTCATAGCACGAAAAGAGACCCAGTACTTC. As protein: CASSFIARKETQYF.

This chain joins TRBV5-1 and TRBJ2-7; TRBD1 aligns across 8 bases. V was pared by 0 bases and J by 3 bases, with 2 bases of the junction left unmatched. CDR1 SGHRS and CDR2 YFSETQ come from the germline V gene. This CDR3 is 14 amino acids long. CDR3 coding DNA: TGCGCCAGCAGCTTGGGTGGGACAGGCTACGAGCAGTACTTC. Amino acids: CASSLGGTGYEQYF.

The rearrangement joins TRBV18 to TRBJ2-7, with D hard to call. V was shortened by 2 bases and J by 6 bases, with 14 bases between the two germline ends. The CDR3 extends over 14 amino acids. CDR1 is KGHSH and CDR2 is LQKENI in the germline V gene. The CDR3 coding sequence is TGTGCCAGCTCACCAGTCCGGTCTTCGGGCGAGCAGTACGTC. Protein product: CASSPVRSSGEQYV.

A few counts support this clonotype. The chain employs TRBV7-9 and TRBJ2-1; 9 nucleotides agree with TRBD2. There are 15 residues in the CDR3. The trim removed 2 bases at V and 3 bases at J, leaving 2 bases unmatched. Germline V lookup: CDR1 SEHNR, CDR2 FQNEAQ (reference sequence). The CDR3 DNA is TGTGCCAGCAGCTTATTAGCGGGGGTCTACAATGAGCAGTTCTTC. It specifies CASSLLAGVYNEQFF. Full variable domain (remainder filled in from reference TRBV7-9 and TRBJ2-1): DTGVSQNPRHKITKRGQNVTFRCDPISEHNRLYWYRQTLGQGPEFLTYFQNEAQLEKSRLLSDRFSAERPKGSFSTLEIQRTEQGDSAMYLCASSLLAGVYNEQFFGPGTRLTVL.

This sequence joins TRBV7-2 and TRBJ1-2, with 9 nucleotides matching TRBD1. Germline V gene data show CDR1 as SGHTA and CDR2 as FQGNSA. CDR3 length equals 14 residues. The V and J ends lost 1 base and 8 bases, in that order; junction bases with no gene match: 5. The CDR3 DNA sequence: TGTGCCAGCAGCTTAGGGGACAGGGTAAAAGGCTACACCTTC. This sequence encodes CASSLGDRVKGYTF.